One sample yielded the 30 T cell receptor beta chains listed below, sequenced in a study of cytomegalovirus exposure and HLA in healthy donors. The PCR employed 60 Vbeta primers together with 13 Jbeta primers. The data were produced by immunoSEQ multiplex PCR, yet TCRdb's version contains in-frame clones alone and is incomplete. Altogether around 150,000 clones are present, 70% to 80% being singletons, with the ten largest covering 4.5% to 6%. Sequencing input: PBMCs. The receptors here all came from a male donor in good health and CMV-seronegative.

The genes are TRBV9 and TRBJ2-3; D call uncertain. V shed 0 bases and J shed 7 bases, with 9 bases lying between them. This CDR3 spans 13 amino acids. Germline CDR1 and CDR2: SGDLS and YYNGEE. The chain's CDR3 is CASSVDPTNTQYF. In nucleotides, the CDR3 is TGTGCCAGCAGCGTAGACCCTACGAATACGCAGTATTTT.

A note on this clone: Other nucleotide sequences in the sample specify the same CDR3. The rearrangement joins TRBV2 to TRBJ2-7, with TRBD1 identical over 9 bases. The trim removed 6 bases at V and 3 bases at J, leaving 0 bases unmatched. Germline values: CDR1 SNHLY, CDR2 FYNNEI. This CDR3 has 12 amino acids. CDR3 sequence: CASRDRGYEQYF. CDR3 coding DNA: TGTGCCAGCAGGGACAGGGGCTACGAGCAGTACTTC.

The V call is TRBV4-1, the J call TRBJ2-7; possibly TRBD2 for D (6 bases). Looked up from germline, CDR1 is MGHRA and CDR2 is YSYEKL. The V gene lost 2 bases and the J gene lost 3 bases, with 20 bases spanning the gap. The CDR3 length is 17 residues. The CDR3 region is CASSQNDGTPEGYEQYF. The CDR3 DNA sequence: TGCGCCAGCAGCCAAAATGACGGGACTCCCGAGGGCTACGAGCAGTACTTC.

This clone was detected a few times. The J gene is TRBJ1-2, the V gene TRBV15, with TRBD1 as a possible D gene (6 bases). V gave up 3 bases and J gave up 2 bases, with 10 bases separating them. Germline lookup yields CDR1 LNHNV and CDR2 YYDKDF (reference sequence). The length of the CDR3 is 14 residues. The CDR3 here is CATSSTTGNYGYTF. The CDR3 bases are TGTGCCACCAGCAGCACTACAGGGAACTATGGCTACACCTTC.

The V call is TRBV2, the J call TRBJ2-6, with 7 bases that match TRBD1. CDR3 length equals 15 residues. V shed 9 bases, J shed 2 bases, and the junction held 7 bases outside the gene matches. Germline lookup yields CDR1 SNHLY and CDR2 FYNNEI. CDR3 bases: TGTGCCAGAGGGGGCGTGATAGCTGGGGCCAACGTCCTGACTTTC. Translated, it gives CARGGVIAGANVLTF.

This chain connects TRBV19 to TRBJ2-2; 9 positions agree with TRBD2. CDR3 length equals 16 residues. With 6 bases clipped from V and 1 base from J, the junction kept 6 bases outside the gene matches. Germline lookup yields CDR1 LNHDA and CDR2 SQIVND (reference sequence). CDR3 in amino acids: CASRPRLAVNTGELFF. As DNA, the CDR3 is TGTGCCAGTAGGCCTCGACTAGCGGTGAACACCGGGGAGCTGTTTTTT.

The V call is TRBV6-1, the J call TRBJ1-4; 8 nucleotides match TRBD1. V lost 2 bases to trimming and J lost 7 bases; unmatched junction nucleotides: 12. Germline lookup yields CDR1 MNHNS and CDR2 SASEGT. The CDR3 spans 17 residues. The CDR3 nucleotides read TGTGCCAGCAGTGAATGGGGTAGGACAGGGATAGGTGAAAAACTGTTTTTT. Its protein is CASSEWGRTGIGEKLFF.

This chain uses TRBV13 with TRBJ1-2, with D possibly being TRBD1 (5 bases). V lost 3 bases and J 2 bases, leaving 7 bases between the germline ends. This CDR3 contains 13 residues. Germline V gives CDR1 PRHDT, CDR2 FYEKMQ (reference sequence). CDR3 amino acids: CASSLGRNYGYTF. The CDR3 DNA follows: TGTGCCAGCAGCTTGGGGCGGAACTATGGCTACACCTTC.

The rearrangement links TRBV7-8 to TRBJ1-6; weak D call: TRBD1 (6 bases). Germline CDR1 is SGHVS and CDR2 is FQNEAQ. V lost 8 bases and J lost 0, with 11 bases in between. The CDR3 loop spans 15 amino acids. The CDR3 nucleotides are TGTGCCAGCGCGGGGGGCGCCTCCTATAATTCACCCCTCCACTTT. Translating gives CASAGGASYNSPLHF.

This clone has more than one count but fewer than ten. The chain links TRBV4-1 to TRBJ2-6; D is ambiguous. The CDR3 runs 16 residues. CDR1 is MGHRA, CDR2 YSYEKL, per germline. V lost 4 bases and J 4 bases, leaving 14 bases between the germline ends. The CDR3 DNA reads TGCGCCAGCAGCCTCGTTTCTGTTCCCGGGGCCAACGTCCTGACTTTC. Translated, it gives CASSLVSVPGANVLTF.

The DNA for the CDR3 is TGTGCCAGCAGTGAAGCGGGTGAAGGGGGCGGTTCGACTGAAGCTTTCTTT. It codes for CASSEAGEGGGSTEAFF. The genes are TRBV6-1 and TRBJ1-1, with 7 bases fitting TRBD1. Germline values: CDR1 MNHNS, CDR2 SASEGT. The CDR3 runs 17 residues. V lost 0 bases, J lost 5 bases, and 12 bases stayed unmatched.

CDR3 region: CASSFRTGRNTGELFF. The CDR3 DNA reads TGTGCCAGCAGTTTCCGGACAGGGAGGAACACCGGGGAGCTGTTTTTT. The chain has TRBV28 and TRBJ2-2; TRBD1 agrees at 8 bases. With V trimmed by 3 bases and J by 1 base, 4 bases remained unmatched. Germline V gene data show CDR1 as MDHEN and CDR2 as SYDVKM. The CDR3 is 16 amino acids.

The CDR3 sequence: CASSQDDTGSYGYTF. Written as DNA, the CDR3 is TGTGCCAGCAGCCAAGACGATACAGGGTCCTATGGCTACACCTTC. V is TRBV4-2 and J is TRBJ1-2; D perhaps matches TRBD1 (6 bases). CDR3 length: 15 residues. The V end lost 0 bases, the J end lost 4 bases, and 12 bases lay between the germline ends. Germline V CDR1 and CDR2: LGHNA, YNFKEQ.

Here the CDR3 DNA reads TGTGCCAGTAGTTCGAGATCCGGGACAGGGGTTCAAACGCAGTATTTT. Protein product: CASSSRSGTGVQTQYF. The rearrangement joins TRBV19 to TRBJ2-3; 10 bases agree with TRBD1. CDR3 size: 16 residues. The ends lost 5 bases at V and 9 bases at J; junction bases unmatched: 14. Germline V lookup: CDR1 LNHDA, CDR2 SQIVND (reference sequence).

This chain links TRBV29-1 with TRBJ1-2; 11 bases map to TRBD1. V lost 6 bases to trimming and J lost 1 base; unmatched junction nucleotides: 4. The CDR3 runs 14 residues. Germline V gene sequence: CDR1 SQVTM, CDR2 ANQGSEA. CDR3 DNA sequence: TGCAGCGTATCCGGGACAGGGGGTAACTATGGCTACACCTTC. The encoded protein is CSVSGTGGNYGYTF.

The J gene is TRBJ2-7, the V gene TRBV18; no clear D. Germline V gives CDR1 KGHSH, CDR2 LQKENI. V was shortened by 6 bases and J by 1 base, with 10 bases between the two germline ends. The CDR3 is 13 amino acids. The DNA of the CDR3 is TGTGCCAGCTCTCCTGGCCCGTCCTACGAGCAGTACTTC. It is translated as CASSPGPSYEQYF.

The chain combines TRBV4-2 with TRBJ2-2; 11 bases align to TRBD1. Germline CDR1 and CDR2: LGHNA and YNFKEQ. The CDR3 sequence is 18 residues long. V was pared by 5 bases and J by 6 bases, with 14 bases of the junction left unmatched. CDR3 nucleotides: TGTGCCAGCAGCTTACCCTCGTCCGGGACAGGGGGACCCGGGGAGCTGTTTTTT. Translated: CASSLPSSGTGGPGELFF.

The chain uses TRBV5-1 and TRBJ2-2; TRBD2 matches at 8 bases. Germline CDR1 and CDR2: SGHRS and YFSETQ. The trim removed 2 bases at V and 4 bases at J, leaving 4 bases unmatched. This CDR3 is built from 15 residues. The CDR3, as DNA: TGCGCCAGCAGCTTTGCGGGGGGACCCACCGGGGAGCTGTTTTTT. Translating it yields CASSFAGGPTGELFF.

The genes are TRBV28 and TRBJ2-3; TRBD2 aligns across 13 bases. CDR1 is MDHEN, CDR2 SYDVKM, per germline. CDR3 length: 18 amino acids. J lost 5 bases, V lost 6 bases, and 14 bases had no gene match. The CDR3 here is CASSPLLAGGRRVDTQYF. In nucleotides, the CDR3 is TGTGCCAGCAGCCCCCTACTAGCGGGGGGGCGCCGGGTAGATACGCAGTATTTT.

This sequence joins TRBV18 and TRBJ2-7; D is possibly TRBD1 (6 bases). Per the germline V gene, CDR1 is KGHSH and CDR2 is LQKENI. This CDR3 is built from 14 residues. The V end was cut by 2 bases, the J end by 2 bases, with 10 bases between. CDR3 DNA sequence: TGTGCCAGCTCACCAACCCAGGGGACCTACGAGCAGTACTTC. Amino acid sequence: CASSPTQGTYEQYF. The variable domain in full, completed from reference TRBV18 and TRBJ2-7, reads NAGVMQNPRHLVRRRGQEARLRCSPMKGHSHVYWYRQLPEEGLKFMVYLQKENIIDESGMPKERFSAEFPKEGPSILRIQQVVRGDSAAYFCASSPTQGTYEQYFGPGTRLTVT.

The CDR3 DNA follows: TGTGCCAGTAGTATCGTGCGGACTGGAAACACCATATATTTT. Its translation is CASSIVRTGNTIYF. The chain links TRBV19 to TRBJ1-3; no definite D call. Germline CDR1 is LNHDA and CDR2 is SQIVND (reference sequence). The ends were cut back, 3 bases at V and 2 bases at J, with 8 bases in the middle. The CDR3 covers 14 residues.

There are a few counts of this clone. The chain combines TRBV6-6 with TRBJ1-1; D remains unclear. Trimming removed 3 bases at V and 0 bases at J, with 8 bases between. Germline V gene sequence: CDR1 MNHNY, CDR2 SVGAGI (reference sequence). There are 14 residues in the CDR3. CDR3 DNA sequence: TGTGCCAGCAGTTATGGCCTTATGAACACTGAAGCTTTCTTT. Translated, it gives CASSYGLMNTEAFF.

V is TRBV7-2 and J is TRBJ1-2; D is ambiguous. This CDR3 has 14 amino acids. Trimming took off 2 bases at V and 2 bases at J, with 9 bases between the two ends. Germline V gene sequence: CDR1 SGHTA, CDR2 FQGNSA. This chain's CDR3 is CASSLYRQNYGYTF. The CDR3 coding sequence is TGTGCCAGCAGCTTATATCGTCAGAACTATGGCTACACCTTC.

This clone was observed a single time. V is TRBV7-6 and J is TRBJ2-1, with D unclear. There are 15 residues in the CDR3. Looked up from germline, CDR1 is SGHVS and CDR2 is FNYEAQ. V shed 1 base and J shed 0 bases, with 7 bases lying between them. CDR3 in amino acids: CASSLDLSSYNEQFF. For the CDR3, the DNA is TGTGCCAGCAGCTTAGATCTGAGCTCCTACAATGAGCAGTTCTTC.

This chain joins TRBV28 and TRBJ1-6, with 8 bases matching TRBD1. The CDR3 is made up of 14 amino acids. From germline, CDR1 is MDHEN and CDR2 SYDVKM. Trimming cost V 5 bases and J 9 bases; bases outside gene matches: 6. CDR3 in amino acids: CASSPTGGISPLHF. The CDR3 DNA is TGTGCCAGCAGTCCCACAGGGGGAATTTCACCCCTCCACTTT.

Worth noting for this clone: A read error may produce the germline difference seen at one junction end. The V gene is TRBV7-9, the J gene TRBJ1-2; 8 nucleotides align to TRBD1. The CDR3 contains 16 residues. CDR1 is SEHNR and CDR2 is FQNEAQ in the germline V gene (reference sequence). CDR3 amino acids: CSSSSGRDRTNYGYTF. CDR3 nucleotide sequence: TGTTCCAGCAGCTCAGGCCGGGACAGGACAAACTATGGCTACACCTTC.

The rearrangement joins TRBV9 to TRBJ1-3; D not certain. CDR1 is SGDLS, CDR2 YYNGEE, per germline. The CDR3 is made up of 15 amino acids. The ends were cut back, 0 bases at V and 1 base at J, with 8 bases in the middle. The CDR3 is CASSVGSGSGNTIYF. CDR3 DNA sequence: TGTGCCAGCAGCGTAGGGTCGGGGTCTGGAAACACCATATATTTT.

This chain joins TRBV6-5 and TRBJ1-2, with 8 positions matching TRBD1. This CDR3 spans 15 amino acids. With V trimmed by 5 bases and J by 3 bases, 8 bases remained unmatched. CDR1 is MNHEY and CDR2 is SVGAGI in the germline V gene. CDR3 nucleotide sequence: TGTGCCAGCAGTAAACCCGGGACAGGCGACTATGGCTACACCTTC. This sequence encodes CASSKPGTGDYGYTF.

V gene TRBV30 combines with J gene TRBJ1-5; D is possibly TRBD1 (5 bases). The V end lost 1 base, the J end lost 7 bases, and 11 bases lay between the germline ends. Germline V gives CDR1 GTSNPN, CDR2 SVGIG (reference sequence). The CDR3 length is 13 residues. The CDR3 spells CAWSGGDGQPQHF. CDR3 bases: TGTGCCTGGAGTGGGGGGGACGGGCAGCCCCAGCATTTT.

This clone was observed a single time. V usage is TRBV18 and J usage is TRBJ2-2; D gene unclear. The germline CDR1 and CDR2 sequences are KGHSH and LQKENI. V was clipped by 8 bases and J by 3 bases, with 10 bases between them. The CDR3 totals 13 residues. The CDR3 loop reads CASPDRDTGELFF. The CDR3 DNA follows: TGTGCCAGCCCCGACCGGGACACCGGGGAGCTGTTTTTT.